The entry below describes one TCR beta chain. The clone's antigen remains unknown. No much larger clone exists at a distance of one base, and base qualities are not known. This sample stems from a study of a mutant IDH1 vaccine in newly diagnosed glioma (dated by TCRdb to the early 2020s). Background for the entire study: Patients were given eight vaccinations, in weeks 1, 3, 5, 7, 11, 15, 19 and 23, which matched visits V03 through V10. Of the 30 to 35 treated patients, 62.5% were male and around 40% were female, and a mean age of 40.4 years was recorded. For exploratory analyses, longitudinal TCRB deep sequencing was carried out in 25 treated patients wherever samples were available. In the chemotherapy-containing groups, vaccination started alongside temozolomide cycles, whereas in patients who had radiotherapy alone it started 4-6 weeks after radiotherapy. Prior to enrollment, standard therapy consisting of radiotherapy alone, temozolomide alone, or radiochemotherapy with temozolomide had been administered to patients, with the combination being received by most patients. Peripheral blood was collected at six visits: V03 (baseline), V05, V07, V10, V12 and V13. What the research found in general, with its limitations: According to the authors, sample limitations meant that analyses of patient blood samples could not be reproduced. Across multiple MHC alleles, vaccine-induced immune responses were seen in roughly 93% of patients. Pseudoprogression appeared unrelated to alterations in the top peripheral T cell clonotypes detected by TCRB sequencing. Availability determined which PBMC samples were chosen for TCRB deep sequencing.

Trimming at the junction amounts to 2 bases on V and 1 base on J, and the germline ends lie 13 bases apart. From the germline V gene, CDR1 is SGHTA and CDR2 is FQGNSA. The CDR3 measures 16 amino acids from cysteine to phenylalanine. The read is trimmed to its CDR3 DNA, 48 bases read in frame from base 1. Libraries were prepared through the immunoSEQ multiplex PCR assay. The hsTCRB Kit was used according to the manufacturer's protocol to amplify rearranged TCR beta chain sequences. An Illumina MiSeq was used to sequence the TCRB libraries. Under the source paper's analysis protocol: Demultiplexing, trimming and gene mapping were performed with the kit vendor's proprietary platform. TCRdb holds this immuneACCESS table with in-frame rearrangements only. Some clones are missing; in checked studies, unresolved V genes explain under half, and the rest has no known cause. The V and J calls and clone size come from that table; D and trimming were worked out from the DNA. The sample includes 35,000 to 55,000 clones, with approximately 84% observed a single time. Over 2% of the sample is held by the ten biggest clonotypes.

According to the study, the label for this sample's time point signals: week 23, last vaccination. Every vaccine dose consisted of 300 ug of a 20-mer mutant IDH1 peptide in Montanide, administered subcutaneously together with topical imiquimod. The donors had newly diagnosed IDH1-mutant astrocytomas of WHO grade 3 or 4 that showed loss of nuclear ATRX. The samples were drawn from NOA16, a multicentre, single-arm, open-label phase I trial in Germany that tested a mutant IDH1 peptide vaccine in humans for the first time. The DNeasy Blood and Tissue Kit was used to extract genomic DNA from EDTA blood for TCRB sequencing.

The starting material was PBMCs, obtained from a glioma patient whose treatment included an IDH1 peptide vaccine. The V gene is TRBV7-2 and the J gene is TRBJ2-3; perhaps TRBD2 is the D gene, with 6 bases matching. The receptor was derived from a woman between 18 and 30 years old with glioma. Some clones in this sample may be carry-over from other donors' samples. The nucleotides are TGTGCCAGCAGCTTATTTAGCGGTGGGGGCACAGATACGCAGTATTTT. Its amino acids are CASSLFSGGGTDTQYF.